This T cell receptor (beta chain) appears in the sequencing data of a study of shared clonotypes between healthy human individuals. Overall study context: The cohort had two women and three men, ages 18 to 49.

This clone was recorded only once. Its antigen remains unidentified. This specimen includes other DNA sequences encoding the same CDR3. Overall study findings and caveats: Sequencing depth was expected to influence donor clonotype sharing.

Trimming shortened V by 2 bases and J by 7 bases, and 8 bases separated the two germline ends. Germline V gene sequence: CDR1 MDHEN, CDR2 SYDVKM. This CDR3 spans 12 amino acids. The protocol was immunoSEQ multiplex PCR, while the TCRdb copy is restricted to in-frame clones and leaves out a portion. The sample holds around 1 million clones; about 80% are singletons and the top ten take about 1.5%. The V gene is TRBV28, the J gene TRBJ1-1, with a weak D call TRBD1 (6 bases). The sample comprised memory CD4+ T cells sorted from blood. This sample's subset: CD45RA-negative fraction. This sequence was found in a man between 18 and 29 years old in good health. CDR3 in amino acids: CASSLQGFEAFF. The CDR3 coding sequence is TGTGCCAGCAGTTTACAGGGGTTTGAAGCTTTCTTT.